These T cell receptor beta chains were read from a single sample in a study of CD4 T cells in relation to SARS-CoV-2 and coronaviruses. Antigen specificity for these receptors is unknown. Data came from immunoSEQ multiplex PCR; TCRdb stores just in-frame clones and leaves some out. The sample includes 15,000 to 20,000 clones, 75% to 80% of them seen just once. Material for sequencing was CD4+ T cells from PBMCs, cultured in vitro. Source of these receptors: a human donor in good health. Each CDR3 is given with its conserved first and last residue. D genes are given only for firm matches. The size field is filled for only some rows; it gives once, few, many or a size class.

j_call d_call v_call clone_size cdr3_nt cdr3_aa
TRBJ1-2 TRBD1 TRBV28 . TGTGCCAGCAGTTTGGCCGGACAGGGGTTGGGGGGCTACACCTTC CASSLAGQGLGGYTF
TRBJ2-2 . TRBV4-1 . TGCGCCAGCAGCCAAGGAATAGGACGGTCCGGGCCCGGGGAGCTGTTTTTT CASSQGIGRSGPGELFF
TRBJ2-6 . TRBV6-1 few TGTGCCAGCAGTGATAGCCCCTCTGGGGCCAACGTCCTGACTTTC CASSDSPSGANVLTF
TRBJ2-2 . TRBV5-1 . TGCGCCAGCAGCTTAGGGTCGACGAACACCGGGGAGCTGTTTTTT CASSLGSTNTGELFF
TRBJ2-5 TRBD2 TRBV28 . TGTGCCAGCAGGGTAGGACTAGCTCCTAGGGCAGAGACCCAGTACTTC CASRVGLAPRAETQYF
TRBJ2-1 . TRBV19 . TGTGCCGCCGGGGGAGGCTCCTACAATGAGCAGTTCTTC CAAGGGSYNEQFF
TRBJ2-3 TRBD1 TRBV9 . TGTGCCAGCAGCGTAGGGACAGGGGGTATCCCTAGCACAGATACGCAGTATTTT CASSVGTGGIPSTDTQYF
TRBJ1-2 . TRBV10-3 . TGTGCCATCAGTGAGCGGGAGAACTATGGCTACACCTTC CAISERENYGYTF
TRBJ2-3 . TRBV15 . TGTGCCACCAGCGAATTTTCCAGAATCACAGATACGCAGTATTTT CATSEFSRITDTQYF
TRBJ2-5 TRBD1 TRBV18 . TGTGCCAGCTCACCACGAGGACAGGGTGCAACCCAGTACTTC CASSPRGQGATQYF
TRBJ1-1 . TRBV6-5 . TGTGCCAGCAGCTCCAGTTGGGGGGGGGACACTGAAGCTTTCTTT CASSSSWGGDTEAFF
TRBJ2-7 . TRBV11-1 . TGTGCCAGCAGCTTAGGTAATTCAGGGACTGTCTACGAGCAGTACTTC CASSLGNSGTVYEQYF
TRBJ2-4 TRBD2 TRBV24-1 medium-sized TGTGCCACCAGTGACTCGGGGACTAGCGGGAGTCTGAACATTCAGTACTTC CATSDSGTSGSLNIQYF
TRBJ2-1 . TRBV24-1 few TGTGCCACCAGTGCCAGTTACAATGAGCAGTTCTTC CATSASYNEQFF
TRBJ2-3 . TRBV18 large TGTGCCAGCTCACAGGACTACCTTAGCACAGATACGCAGTATTTT CASSQDYLSTDTQYF
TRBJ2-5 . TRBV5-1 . TGCGCCAGCAGCAACCAAGAGACCCAGTACTTC CASSNQETQYF
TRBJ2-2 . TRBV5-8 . TGTGCCAGCAGCCGTCGGTGGGGGAACACCGGGGAGCTGTTTTTT CASSRRWGNTGELFF